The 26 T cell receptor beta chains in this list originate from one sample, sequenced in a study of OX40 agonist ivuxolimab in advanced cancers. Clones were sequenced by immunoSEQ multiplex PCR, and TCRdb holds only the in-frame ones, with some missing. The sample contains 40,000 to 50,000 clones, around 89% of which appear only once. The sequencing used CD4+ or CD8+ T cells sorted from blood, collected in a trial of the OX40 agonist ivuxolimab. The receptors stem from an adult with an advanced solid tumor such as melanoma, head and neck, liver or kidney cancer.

The CDR3 bases are TGCAGCGCTGCCCGGGCGCGAAATGAAGCTTTCTTT. It codes for CSAARARNEAFF. V is TRBV29-1 and J is TRBJ1-1; no clear D. CDR1 and CDR2 from the germline V gene are SQVTM and ANQGSEA. V was pared by 7 bases and J by 7 bases, with 16 bases between. The CDR3 totals 12 residues. Together with reference TRBV29-1 and TRBJ1-1, the CDR3 gives the full variable domain: SAVISQKPSRDICQRGTSLTIQCQVDSQVTMMFWYRQQPGQSLTLIATANQGSEATYESGFVIDKFPISRPNLTFSTLTVSNMSPEDSSIYLCSAARARNEAFFGQGTRLTVV.

For the CDR3, the DNA is TGTGCCAGCAGATTAGGGGGCAGGGTGAACACTGAAGCTTTCTTT. It yields the protein CASRLGGRVNTEAFF. This chain connects TRBV6-1 to TRBJ1-1, with 7 positions matching TRBD1. The length of the CDR3 is 15 residues. Germline loops: CDR1 MNHNS, CDR2 SASEGT. V lost 6 bases to trimming and J lost 0 bases; unmatched junction nucleotides: 7.

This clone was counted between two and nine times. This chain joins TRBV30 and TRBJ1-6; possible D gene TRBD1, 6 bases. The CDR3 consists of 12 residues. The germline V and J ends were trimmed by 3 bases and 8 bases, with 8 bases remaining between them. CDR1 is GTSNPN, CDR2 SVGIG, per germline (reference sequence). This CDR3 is CAWSRGDSPLHF. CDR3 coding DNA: TGTGCCTGGAGCAGGGGCGATTCACCCCTCCACTTT. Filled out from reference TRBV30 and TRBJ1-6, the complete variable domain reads SQTIHQWPATLVQPVGSPLSLECTVEGTSNPNLYWYRQAAGRGLQLLFYSVGIGQISSEVPQNLSASRPQDRQFILSSKKLLLSDSGFYLCAWSRGDSPLHFGNGTRLTVT.

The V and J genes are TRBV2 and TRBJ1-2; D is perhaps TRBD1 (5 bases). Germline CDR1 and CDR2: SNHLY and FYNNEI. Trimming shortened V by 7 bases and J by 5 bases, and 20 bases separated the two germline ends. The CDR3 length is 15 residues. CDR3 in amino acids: CASNFLQVAGYGYTF. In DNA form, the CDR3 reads TGTGCCAGCAATTTTTTACAGGTCGCGGGATATGGCTACACCTTC.

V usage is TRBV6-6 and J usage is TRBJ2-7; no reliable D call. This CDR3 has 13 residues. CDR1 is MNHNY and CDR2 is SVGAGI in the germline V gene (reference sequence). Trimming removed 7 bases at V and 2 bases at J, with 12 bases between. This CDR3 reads CASKKGITYEQYF. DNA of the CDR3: TGTGCCAGCAAAAAAGGGATAACCTACGAGCAGTACTTC.

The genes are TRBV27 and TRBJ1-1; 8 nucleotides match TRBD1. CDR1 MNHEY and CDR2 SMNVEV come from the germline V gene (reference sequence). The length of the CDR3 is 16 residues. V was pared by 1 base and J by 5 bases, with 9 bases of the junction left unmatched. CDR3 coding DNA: TGTGCCAGCAGTTTATTGAGCAGGGGGCGGCTTACTGAAGCTTTCTTT. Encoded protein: CASSLLSRGRLTEAFF.

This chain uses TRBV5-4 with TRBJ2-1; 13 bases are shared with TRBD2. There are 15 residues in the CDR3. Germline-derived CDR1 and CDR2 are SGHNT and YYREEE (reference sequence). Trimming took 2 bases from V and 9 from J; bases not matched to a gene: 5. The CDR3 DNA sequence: TGTGCCAGCAGCTTTACTAGCGGGGGGGCGAGTGAGCAGTTCTTC. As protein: CASSFTSGGASEQFF.

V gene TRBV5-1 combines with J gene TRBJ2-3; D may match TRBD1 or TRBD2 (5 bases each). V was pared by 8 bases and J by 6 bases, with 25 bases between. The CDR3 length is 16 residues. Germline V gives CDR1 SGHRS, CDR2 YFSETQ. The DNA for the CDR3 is TGCGCCAGATACCTCCTCCAGGGACGGCAGCCGGATACGCAGTATTTT. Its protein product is CARYLLQGRQPDTQYF.

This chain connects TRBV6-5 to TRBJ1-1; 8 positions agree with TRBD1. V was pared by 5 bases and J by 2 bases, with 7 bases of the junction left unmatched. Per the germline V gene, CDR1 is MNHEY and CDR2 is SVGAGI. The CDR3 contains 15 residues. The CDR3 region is CASSNSGQVNTEAFF. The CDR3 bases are TGTGCCAGCAGTAATTCGGGACAGGTTAACACTGAAGCTTTCTTT.

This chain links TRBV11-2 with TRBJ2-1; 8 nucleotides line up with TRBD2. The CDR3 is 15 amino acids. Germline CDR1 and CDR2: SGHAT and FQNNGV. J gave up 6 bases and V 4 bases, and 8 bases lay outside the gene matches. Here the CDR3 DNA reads TGTGCCAGCAGCTCCGAGGAGCGGGGGTTCAATGAGCAGTTCTTC. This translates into CASSSEERGFNEQFF.

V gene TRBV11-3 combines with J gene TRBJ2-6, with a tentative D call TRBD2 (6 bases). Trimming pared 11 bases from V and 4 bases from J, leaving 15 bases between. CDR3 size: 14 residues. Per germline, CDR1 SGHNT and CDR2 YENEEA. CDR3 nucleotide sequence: TGTGCCGTGTCGGGGGTTCTAGGGGCCAACGTCCTGACTTTC. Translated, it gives CAVSGVLGANVLTF. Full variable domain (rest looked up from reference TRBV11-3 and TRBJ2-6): EAGVVQSPRYKIIEKKQPVAFWCNPISGHNTLYWYLQNLGQGPELLIRYENEEAVDDSQLPKDRFSAERLKGVDSTLKIQPAELGDSAVYLCAVSGVLGANVLTFGAGSRLTVL.

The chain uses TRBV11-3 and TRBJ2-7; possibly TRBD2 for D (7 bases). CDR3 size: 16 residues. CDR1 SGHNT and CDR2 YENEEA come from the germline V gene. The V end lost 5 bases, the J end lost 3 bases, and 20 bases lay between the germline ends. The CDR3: CASSPRGGGPLYEQYF. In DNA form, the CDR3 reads TGTGCCAGCAGCCCACGTGGGGGGGGGCCCCTCTACGAGCAGTACTTC.

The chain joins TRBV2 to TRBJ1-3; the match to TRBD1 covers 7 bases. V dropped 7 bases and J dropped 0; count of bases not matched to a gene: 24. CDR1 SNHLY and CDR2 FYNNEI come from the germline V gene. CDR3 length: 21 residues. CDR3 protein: CASTARDLMNRGLSSGNTIYF. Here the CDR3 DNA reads TGTGCCAGCACCGCGAGGGACCTTATGAACAGGGGCCTAAGCTCTGGAAACACCATATATTTT.

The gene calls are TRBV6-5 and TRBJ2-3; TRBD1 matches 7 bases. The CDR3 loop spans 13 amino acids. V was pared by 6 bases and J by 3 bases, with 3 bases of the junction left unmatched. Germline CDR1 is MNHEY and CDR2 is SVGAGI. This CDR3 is CASRDRLTDTQYF. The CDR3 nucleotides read TGTGCCAGCAGGGACAGGCTTACAGATACGCAGTATTTT.

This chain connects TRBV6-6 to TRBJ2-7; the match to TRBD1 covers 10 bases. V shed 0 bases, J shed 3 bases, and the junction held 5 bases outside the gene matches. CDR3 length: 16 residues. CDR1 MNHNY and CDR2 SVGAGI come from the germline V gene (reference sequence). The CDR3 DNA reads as TGTGCCAGCAGTTACTCGTTCGGGACAGGGGACTACGAGCAGTACTTC. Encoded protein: CASSYSFGTGDYEQYF.

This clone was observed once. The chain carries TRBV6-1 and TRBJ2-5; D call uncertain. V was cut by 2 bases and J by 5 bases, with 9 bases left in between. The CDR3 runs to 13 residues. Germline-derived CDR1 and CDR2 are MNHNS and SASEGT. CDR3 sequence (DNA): TGTGCCAGCAGTGAACAGAGAGCGGAGACCCAGTACTTC. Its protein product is CASSEQRAETQYF.

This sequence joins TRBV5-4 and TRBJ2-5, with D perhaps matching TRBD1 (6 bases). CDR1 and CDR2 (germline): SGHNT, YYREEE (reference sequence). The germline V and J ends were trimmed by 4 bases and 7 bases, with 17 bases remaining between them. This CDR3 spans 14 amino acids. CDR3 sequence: CASSLDSPWGTQYF. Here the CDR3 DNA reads TGTGCCAGCAGCCTGGACAGCCCTTGGGGGACCCAGTACTTC.

CDR3 protein: CASSLTGYEAFF. Written as DNA, the CDR3 is TGTGCCAGCAGCCTTACAGGGTACGAAGCTTTCTTT. The rearrangement links TRBV11-3 to TRBJ1-1; D perhaps matches TRBD1 (6 bases). V lost 5 bases, J lost 8 bases, and 12 bases lay in between. This CDR3 spans 12 amino acids. Germline lookup yields CDR1 SGHNT and CDR2 YENEEA.

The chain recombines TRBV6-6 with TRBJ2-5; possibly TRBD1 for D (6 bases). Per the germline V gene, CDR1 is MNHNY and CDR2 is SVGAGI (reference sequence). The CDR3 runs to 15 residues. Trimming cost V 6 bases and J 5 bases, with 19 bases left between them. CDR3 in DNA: TGTGCCAGCAGCCGCTTGGGGGCAGATTGGGAGACCCAGTACTTC. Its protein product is CASSRLGADWETQYF.

The DNA of the CDR3 is TGTGCCAGCAGGGGGGCCCGAGACACTGAAGCTTTCTTT. It encodes CASRGARDTEAFF. The chain couples TRBV2 to TRBJ1-1; a possible D gene is TRBD1 (6 bases). Germline lookup yields CDR1 SNHLY and CDR2 FYNNEI. The CDR3 sequence is 13 residues long. Trimming removed 6 bases from V and 3 bases from J, with 11 bases in between.

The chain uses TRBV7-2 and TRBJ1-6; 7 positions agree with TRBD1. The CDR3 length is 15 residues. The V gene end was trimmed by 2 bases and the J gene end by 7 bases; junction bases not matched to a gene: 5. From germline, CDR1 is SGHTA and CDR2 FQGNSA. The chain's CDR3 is CASSLTQGPNSPLHF. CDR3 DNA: TGTGCCAGCAGCTTAACACAGGGGCCCAATTCACCCCTCCACTTT.

CDR3 sequence: CASSDLTGTGTDTQYF. The CDR3 DNA reads as TGTGCCAGCAGCGACCTGACAGGGACTGGCACAGATACGCAGTATTTT. This rearrangement joins TRBV9 to TRBJ2-3; D is possibly TRBD1 (7 bases). CDR3 size: 16 residues. The V gene's germline CDR1 is SGDLS and CDR2 YYNGEE. Deletions cut 3 bases from V and 1 base from J, with 15 bases between.

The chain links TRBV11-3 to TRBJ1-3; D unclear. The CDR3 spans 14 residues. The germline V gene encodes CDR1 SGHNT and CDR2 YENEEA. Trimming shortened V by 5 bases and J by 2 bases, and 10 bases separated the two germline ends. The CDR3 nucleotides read TGTGCCAGCAGCGAAGCCACAACTGGAAACACCATATATTTT. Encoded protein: CASSEATTGNTIYF.

CDR3 in DNA: TGTGCCAGCAGTTACGGGGTGAACACCGGGGAGCTGTTTTTT. As protein: CASSYGVNTGELFF. V usage is TRBV6-5 and J usage is TRBJ2-2; no reliable D call. V gave up 2 bases and J gave up 1 base, with 5 bases separating them. The CDR3 is made up of 14 amino acids. The germline CDR1 and CDR2 sequences are MNHEY and SVGAGI.

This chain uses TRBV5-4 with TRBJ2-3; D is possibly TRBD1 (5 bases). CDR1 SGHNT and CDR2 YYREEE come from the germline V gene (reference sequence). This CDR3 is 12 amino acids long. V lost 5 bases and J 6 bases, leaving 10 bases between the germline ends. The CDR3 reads CASRIDSDTQYF. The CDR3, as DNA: TGTGCCAGCAGGATTGACAGCGATACGCAGTATTTT.

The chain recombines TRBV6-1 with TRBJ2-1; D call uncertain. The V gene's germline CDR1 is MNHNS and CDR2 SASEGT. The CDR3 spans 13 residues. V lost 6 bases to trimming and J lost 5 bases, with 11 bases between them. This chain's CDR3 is CASRAGLNNEQFF. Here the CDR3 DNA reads TGTGCCAGCAGAGCCGGGTTGAACAATGAGCAGTTCTTC.